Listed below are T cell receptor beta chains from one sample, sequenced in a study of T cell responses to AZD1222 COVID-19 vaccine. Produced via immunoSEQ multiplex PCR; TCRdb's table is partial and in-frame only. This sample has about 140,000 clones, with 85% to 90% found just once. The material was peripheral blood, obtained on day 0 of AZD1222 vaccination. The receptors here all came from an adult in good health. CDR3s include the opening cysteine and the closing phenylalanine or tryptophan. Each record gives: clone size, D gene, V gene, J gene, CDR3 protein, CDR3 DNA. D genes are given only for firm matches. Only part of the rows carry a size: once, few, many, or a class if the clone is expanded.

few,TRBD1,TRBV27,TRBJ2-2,CASSVTQGAGELFF,TGTGCCAGCAGTGTCACCCAGGGGGCCGGGGAGCTGTTTTTT
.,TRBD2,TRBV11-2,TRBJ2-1,CASSLSGRTRYNEQFF,TGTGCCAGCAGCCTCTCCGGGAGGACACGTTACAATGAGCAGTTCTTC
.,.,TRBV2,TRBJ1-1,CASNTNTEAFF,TGTGCCAGCAATACGAACACTGAAGCTTTCTTT
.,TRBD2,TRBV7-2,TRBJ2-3,CASSLRLAGVADTQYF,TGTGCCAGCAGCCTCCGACTAGCGGGAGTCGCAGATACGCAGTATTTT
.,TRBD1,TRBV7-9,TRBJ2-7,CASSRPGQGVYEQYF,TGTGCCAGCAGCCGACCGGGACAGGGGGTGTACGAGCAGTACTTC
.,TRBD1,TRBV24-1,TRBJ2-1,CATGRTGATEQFF,TGTGCCACCGGAAGGACAGGGGCCACTGAGCAGTTCTTC
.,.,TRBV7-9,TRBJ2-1,CASSRERGYNEQFF,TGTGCCAGCAGCCGGGAGAGGGGCTACAATGAGCAGTTCTTC
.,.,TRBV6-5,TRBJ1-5,CASSLQGPDQPQHF,TGTGCCAGCAGTCTACAGGGCCCGGATCAGCCCCAGCATTTT
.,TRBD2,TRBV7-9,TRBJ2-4,CASSLSGTSRLAKNIQYF,TGTGCCAGCAGCCTATCCGGGACTAGCAGATTGGCCAAAAACATTCAGTACTTC
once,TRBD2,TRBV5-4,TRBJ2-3,CASSLRTSGRFDTQYF,TGTGCCAGCAGCTTGAGAACTAGCGGGAGGTTTGATACGCAGTATTTT
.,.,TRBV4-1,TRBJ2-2,CASSRDTGNTGELFF,TGCGCCAGCAGCCGTGACACAGGGAACACCGGGGAGCTGTTTTTT
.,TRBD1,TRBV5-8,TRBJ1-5,CASRNRGRLRRDQPQHF,TGTGCCAGCAGAAACAGGGGGCGTTTACGTAGGGATCAGCCCCAGCATTTT
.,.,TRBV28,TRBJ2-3,CASSPSSTDTQYF,TGTGCCAGCAGCCCCTCTAGCACAGATACGCAGTATTTT
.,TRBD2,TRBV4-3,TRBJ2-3,CASRKGGLAGADTQYF,TGCGCCAGCAGGAAGGGGGGACTAGCGGGAGCAGATACGCAGTATTTT
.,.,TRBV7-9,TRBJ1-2,CASSLGRTNYGYTF,TGTGCCAGCAGCTTAGGCAGGACGAACTATGGCTACACCTTC
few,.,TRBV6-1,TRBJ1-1,CASSEAWGRGSLEAFF,TGTGCCAGCAGTGAAGCGTGGGGCAGGGGATCCCTTGAAGCTTTCTTT
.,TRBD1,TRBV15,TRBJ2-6,CATSRESGGGTGANVLTF,TGTGCCACCAGCAGAGAATCAGGGGGCGGGACTGGGGCCAACGTCCTGACTTTC
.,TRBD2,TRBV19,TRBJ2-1,CASSILAGGDKDEQFF,TGTGCCAGTAGTATCTTAGCGGGAGGGGACAAGGATGAGCAGTTCTTC
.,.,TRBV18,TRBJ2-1,CASSPGSKSNEQFF,TGTGCCAGCTCACCAGGAAGCAAAAGTAATGAGCAGTTCTTC
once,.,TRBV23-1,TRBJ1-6,CATGSGNNSPLHF,TGCGCCACTGGGTCCGGTAATAATTCACCCCTCCACTTT
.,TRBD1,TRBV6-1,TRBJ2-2,CASSEVDSDRWAGELFF,TGTGCCAGCAGTGAAGTGGATTCGGACAGGTGGGCCGGGGAGCTGTTTTTT
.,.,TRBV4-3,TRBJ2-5,CASSQDYRARLGSFLAQYF,TGCGCCAGCAGCCAAGATTACAGGGCTCGCCTAGGGAGTTTTTTGGCCCAGTACTTC
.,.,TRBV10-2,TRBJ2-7,CASSDGQRSSYEQYF,TGCGCCAGCAGTGATGGCCAGCGGAGCTCCTACGAGCAGTACTTC
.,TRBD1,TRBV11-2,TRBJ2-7,CASSSYRDRVSEQYF,TGTGCCAGCAGCAGCTACCGGGACAGGGTCTCCGAGCAGTACTTC
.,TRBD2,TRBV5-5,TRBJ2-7,CASSLVLTSDSYEQYF,TGTGCCAGCAGCTTGGTTCTTACTAGCGACTCCTACGAGCAGTACTTC
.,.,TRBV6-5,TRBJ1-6,CASSLLGVGSPLHF,TGTGCCAGCAGTTTGTTGGGAGTAGGGTCACCCCTCCACTTT
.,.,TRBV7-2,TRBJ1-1,CASSLVIMNTEAFF,TGTGCCAGCAGCTTAGTGATCATGAACACTGAAGCTTTCTTT
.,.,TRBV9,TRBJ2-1,CASSVALSLAYNEQFF,TGTGCCAGCAGCGTAGCGTTGTCCTTAGCTTACAATGAGCAGTTCTTC
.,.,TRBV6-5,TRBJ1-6,CASSYSDGSPLHF,TGTGCCAGCAGTTACTCCGACGGCTCACCCCTCCACTTT
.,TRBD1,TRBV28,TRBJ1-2,CASSPGQGAGGYGYTF,TGTGCCAGCAGTCCGGGACAGGGGGCCGGCGGCTATGGCTACACCTTC
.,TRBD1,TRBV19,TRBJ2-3,CASSSRQGAVADTQYF,TGTGCCAGTAGTTCCAGACAGGGGGCAGTCGCAGATACGCAGTATTTT
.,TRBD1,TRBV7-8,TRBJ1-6,CASSRRQGNSPLHF,TGTGCCAGCAGCCGAAGACAGGGGAATTCACCCCTCCACTTT
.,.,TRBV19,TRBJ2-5,CASSIPGREETQYF,TGTGCCAGTAGTATACCAGGGCGCGAAGAGACCCAGTACTTC
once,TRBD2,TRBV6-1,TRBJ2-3,CASSALAGEGSSDTQYF,TGTGCCAGCAGTGCCCTAGCGGGAGAGGGTAGTTCAGATACGCAGTATTTT
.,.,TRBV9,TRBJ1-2,CASSGRVGAGGYGYTF,TGTGCCAGCAGCGGCAGGGTAGGGGCCGGGGGCTATGGCTACACCTTC
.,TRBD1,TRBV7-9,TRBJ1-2,CASSLAQAGGRGYTF,TGTGCCAGCAGCTTAGCGCAGGCAGGGGGGCGAGGCTACACCTTC
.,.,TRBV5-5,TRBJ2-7,CASSLVGPNVEQYF,TGTGCCAGCAGCCTAGTGGGGCCGAATGTTGAGCAGTACTTC
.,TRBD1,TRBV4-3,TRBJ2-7,CASSRAGTGRYEQYF,TGCGCCAGCAGCCGCGCCGGGACAGGGAGGTACGAGCAGTACTTC
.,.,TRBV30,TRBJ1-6,CAWSGGDSPLHF,TGTGCCTGGAGTGGGGGGGACTCACCCCTCCACTTT
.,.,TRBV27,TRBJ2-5,CASSHRGRVETQYF,TGTGCCAGCAGCCACAGGGGGAGGGTAGAGACCCAGTACTTC
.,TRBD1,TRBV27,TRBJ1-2,CASSSTGNYGYTF,TGTGCCAGCAGTTCGACAGGGAACTATGGCTACACCTTC
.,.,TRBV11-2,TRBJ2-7,CASSLRQDGYEQYF,TGTGCCAGCAGCTTACGACAGGACGGTTACGAGCAGTACTTC
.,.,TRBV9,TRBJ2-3,CASSVGLATSTDTQYF,TGTGCCAGCAGCGTAGGTCTAGCAACTAGCACAGATACGCAGTATTTT
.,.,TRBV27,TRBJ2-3,CASSLKTATINTDTQYF,TGTGCCAGCAGTCTAAAAACAGCAACTATTAACACAGATACGCAGTATTTT
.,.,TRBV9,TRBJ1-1,CASSVTRVATEAFF,TGTGCCAGCAGCGTAACCAGGGTGGCCACTGAAGCTTTCTTT
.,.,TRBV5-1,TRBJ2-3,CASSLEVTDTQYF,TGCGCCAGCAGCTTGGAGGTGACAGATACGCAGTATTTT
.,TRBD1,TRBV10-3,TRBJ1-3,CAISPTGNSGNTIYF,TGTGCCATCAGTCCGACAGGGAACTCTGGAAACACCATATATTTT
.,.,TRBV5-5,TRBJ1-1,CASSLIGQMNTEAFF,TGTGCCAGCAGCTTGATTGGACAGATGAACACTGAAGCTTTCTTT
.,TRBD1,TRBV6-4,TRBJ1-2,CASSEVMSGGIVGYTF,TGTGCCAGCAGTGAAGTGATGTCAGGGGGTATCGTGGGCTACACCTTC
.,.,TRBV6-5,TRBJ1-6,CASSPGASSSLSLHF,TGTGCCAGCAGTCCCGGGGCCAGTTCTAGTTTGTCCCTCCACTTT
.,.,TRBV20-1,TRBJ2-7,CSGTVGHEQYF,TGCAGTGGGACAGTTGGCCACGAGCAGTACTTC
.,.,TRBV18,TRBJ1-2,CASSPQAVKAINYTF,TGTGCCAGCTCACCCCAGGCGGTAAAGGCTATTAATTACACCTTC
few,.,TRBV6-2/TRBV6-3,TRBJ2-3,CASSYPWGRRTDTQYF,TGTGCCAGCAGTTACCCTTGGGGAAGACGCACAGATACGCAGTATTTT
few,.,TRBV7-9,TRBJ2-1,CASRPSGFF,TGTGCCAGCAGACCCTCGGGGTTCTTC
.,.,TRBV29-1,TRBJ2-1,CSVDITVLREKKGNEQFF,TGCAGCGTTGACATCACCGTACTCAGGGAAAAGAAGGGCAATGAGCAGTTCTTC